This TCR beta chain was captured by sequencing in a study of early T cells in non-severe SARS-CoV-2 infection. Researchers attached unique molecular identifiers to individual cDNA molecules. TCRdb reprocessed the 5' RACE reads via MiXCR and lists one record per CDR3 protein. There are about 81,000 distinct CDR3 sequences in the sample; over 5% occur only once, and roughly 7.8% lies in the top ten. The sample holds a few counts of this clonotype. The source of this sequence is an adult who was a healthcare worker with PCR-confirmed SARS-CoV-2 infection or an uninfected control (not recorded which). The specimen sequenced was whole blood.

This CDR3 is CSATQPPGKYQPQHF. CDR3 in DNA: TGCAGTGCTACCCAGCCCCCAGGGAAGTATCAGCCCCAGCATTTT. This chain uses TRBV20-1 with TRBJ1-5, with a weak D call TRBD1 (5 bases). In germline, CDR1 is DFQATT, CDR2 SNEGSKA (reference sequence). V lost 4 bases, J lost 5 bases, and 18 bases lay in between. This CDR3 comprises 15 residues.